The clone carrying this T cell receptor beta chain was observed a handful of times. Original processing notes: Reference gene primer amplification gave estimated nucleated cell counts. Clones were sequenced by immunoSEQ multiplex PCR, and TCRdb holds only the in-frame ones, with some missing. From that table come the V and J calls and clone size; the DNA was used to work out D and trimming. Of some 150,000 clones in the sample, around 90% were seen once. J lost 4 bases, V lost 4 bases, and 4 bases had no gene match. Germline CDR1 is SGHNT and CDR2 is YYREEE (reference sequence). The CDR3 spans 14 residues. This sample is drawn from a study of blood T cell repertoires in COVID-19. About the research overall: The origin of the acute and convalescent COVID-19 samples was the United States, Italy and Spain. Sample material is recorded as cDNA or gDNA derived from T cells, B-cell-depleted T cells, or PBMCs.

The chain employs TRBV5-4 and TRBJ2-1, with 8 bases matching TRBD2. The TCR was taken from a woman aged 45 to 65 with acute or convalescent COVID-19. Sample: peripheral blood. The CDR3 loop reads CASSLGGEYNEQFF. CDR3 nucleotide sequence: TGTGCCAGCAGCCTCGGGGGGGAATACAATGAGCAGTTCTTC. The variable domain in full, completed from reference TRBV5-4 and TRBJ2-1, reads ETGVTQSPTHLIKTRGQQVTLRCSSQSGHNTVSWYQQALGQGPQFIFQYYREEENGRGNFPPRFSGLQFPNYSSELNVNALELDDSALYLCASSLGGEYNEQFFGPGTRLTVL.